The text below deals with one TCR beta chain. Its antigen remains unidentified. This specimen belongs to a study of cytomegalovirus exposure and HLA in healthy donors. As for the study in general: Earlier work reported 100 million to 130 million unique TCR beta sequences from about 170 million T cells. Study outcomes and limitations: A later analysis reported that several of the most significant clusters appeared to be linked to common viral pathogens, among them Epstein-Barr virus. In a later analysis, a genetic analysis reported fewer productive-TCR N-insertions in an Asian-associated ancestry cluster than the cohort average. Later analysis associated a missense DCLRE1C variant with TCR beta V- and J-gene trimming.

Researchers ran the PCR with 60 Vbeta and 13 Jbeta primers. The data were produced by immunoSEQ multiplex PCR, yet TCRdb's version contains in-frame clones alone and is incomplete. Of fewer than 250,000 clones listed, 60% to 80% are singletons. The germline V and J ends were trimmed by 4 bases and 8 bases, with 17 bases remaining between them. Per germline, CDR1 SNHLY and CDR2 FYNNEI. The length of the CDR3 is 14 residues. Sequences were obtained from PBMCs. The sequence was collected from a woman aged 25 to 39 in good health and CMV-seronegative. The chain couples TRBV2 to TRBJ1-2; D call uncertain. CDR3: CASSGSDTSSGYTF. The CDR3 coding sequence is TGTGCCAGCAGTGGGTCCGACACATCATCCGGCTACACCTTC.